This T cell receptor beta chain was found in a study of T cells in Graves' hyperthyroidism and ophthalmopathy. There were TCR beta CDR3 regions amplified from RNA transcripts. The HTBI primer set served for first-round RT-PCR of the TCR CDR3. TCRdb reanalysed the multiplex PCR reads using MiXCR and keeps one entry per CDR3 protein. Among 600,000 to 700,000 distinct CDR3 sequences listed, just under 45% were seen once. Germline-derived CDR1 and CDR2 are SQVTM and ANQGSEA. The CDR3 is 16 amino acids. The receptor's source is an adult man with Graves' disease, either hyperthyroidism or ophthalmopathy (not recorded which). The rearrangement links TRBV29-1 to TRBJ2-5; D could derive from TRBD1 or TRBD2 (7 bases each). The sequencing input was peripheral blood or thyroid tissue (not recorded which). For the CDR3, the DNA is TGCCAAACCCGGGAGGTAGGGGACAGACATACCGAGACCCAGTACTTC. It translates to CQTREVGDRHTETQYF.